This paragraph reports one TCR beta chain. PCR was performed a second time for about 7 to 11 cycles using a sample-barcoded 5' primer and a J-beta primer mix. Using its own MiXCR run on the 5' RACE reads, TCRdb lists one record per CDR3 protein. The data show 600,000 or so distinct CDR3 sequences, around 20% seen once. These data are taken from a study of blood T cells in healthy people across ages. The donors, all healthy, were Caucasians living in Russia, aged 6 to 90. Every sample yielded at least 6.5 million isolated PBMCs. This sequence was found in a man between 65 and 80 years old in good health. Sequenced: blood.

CDR3 DNA sequence: TGCAGTGCTAGAGCCCCGACAGGGGGCGTCGTAGACGAGCAGTACTTC. This encodes CSARAPTGGVVDEQYF. The chain links TRBV20-1 to TRBJ2-7; the match to TRBD1 covers 10 bases. With V trimmed by 1 base and J by 5 bases, 11 bases remained unmatched. The CDR3 has 16 residues. Per germline, CDR1 DFQATT and CDR2 SNEGSKA (reference sequence).